This T cell receptor beta chain was found in a study of OX40 agonist ivuxolimab in advanced cancers. The wider study: Patients took ivuxolimab, an agonistic anti-OX40 (CD134) antibody. Melanoma, hepatocellular carcinoma, head and neck or renal cell cancer occurred in dose-escalation patients.

A remark on this clone: The antigen is not known.

Blood specimens came from baseline, cycle 4 day 1, and cycle 7 day 1. Findings of the study overall: In the 0.1-3.0 mg/kg groups, partial responders showed among the lowest expansion.

Germline trimming cut 0 bases from V and 6 bases from J; bases unmatched to any gene: 8. The V gene's germline CDR1 is GTSNPN and CDR2 SVGIG (reference sequence). CDR3 length equals 15 residues. Method: immunoSEQ multiplex PCR; TCRdb's copy keeps in-frame clones and lacks some. This table has about 54,000 clones, about 90% appearing once. The receptor was isolated from an adult with an advanced solid tumor such as melanoma, head and neck, liver or kidney cancer. Sequenced material: CD4+ or CD8+ T cells sorted from blood, taken in a trial of the OX40 agonist ivuxolimab. This sequence joins TRBV30 and TRBJ2-3, with TRBD2 identical over 8 bases. CDR3 sequence: CAWSVRGGRRDTQYF. CDR3 DNA sequence: TGTGCCTGGAGTGTTCGGGGGGGGCGTCGGGATACGCAGTATTTT. Full variable domain (outside the CDR3, taken from reference TRBV30 and TRBJ2-3): SQTIHQWPATLVQPVGSPLSLECTVEGTSNPNLYWYRQAAGRGLQLLFYSVGIGQISSEVPQNLSASRPQDRQFILSSKKLLLSDSGFYLCAWSVRGGRRDTQYFGPGTRLTVL.